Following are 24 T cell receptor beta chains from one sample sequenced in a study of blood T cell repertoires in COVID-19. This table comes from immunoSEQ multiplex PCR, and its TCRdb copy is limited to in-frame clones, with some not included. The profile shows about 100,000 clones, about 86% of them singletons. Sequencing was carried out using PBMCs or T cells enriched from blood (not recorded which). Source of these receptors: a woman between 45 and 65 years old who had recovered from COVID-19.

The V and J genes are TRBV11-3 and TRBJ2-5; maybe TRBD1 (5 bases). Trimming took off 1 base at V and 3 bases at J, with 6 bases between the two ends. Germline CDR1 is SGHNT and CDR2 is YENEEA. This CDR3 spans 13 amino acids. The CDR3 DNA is TGTGCCAGCAGCTTAGGGGGCGAAGAGACCCAGTACTTC. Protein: CASSLGGEETQYF.

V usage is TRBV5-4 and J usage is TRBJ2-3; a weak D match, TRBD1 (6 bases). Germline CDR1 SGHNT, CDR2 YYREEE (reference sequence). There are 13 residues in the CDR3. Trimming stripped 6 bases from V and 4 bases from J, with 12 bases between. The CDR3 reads CASTDRTADTQYF. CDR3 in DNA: TGTGCCAGCACCGACAGGACCGCAGATACGCAGTATTTT.

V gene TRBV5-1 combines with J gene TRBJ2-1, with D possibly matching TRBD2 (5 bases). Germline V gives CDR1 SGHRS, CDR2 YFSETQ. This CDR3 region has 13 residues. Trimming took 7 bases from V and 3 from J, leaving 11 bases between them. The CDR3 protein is CASASGVYNEQFF. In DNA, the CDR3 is TGCGCCAGCGCGAGCGGAGTCTACAATGAGCAGTTCTTC.

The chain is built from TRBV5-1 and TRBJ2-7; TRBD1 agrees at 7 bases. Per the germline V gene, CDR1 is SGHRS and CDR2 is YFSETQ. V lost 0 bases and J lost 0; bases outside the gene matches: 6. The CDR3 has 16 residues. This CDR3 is CASSLEGQALSYEQYF. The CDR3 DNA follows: TGCGCCAGCAGCTTGGAAGGACAGGCCCTCTCCTACGAGCAGTACTTC.

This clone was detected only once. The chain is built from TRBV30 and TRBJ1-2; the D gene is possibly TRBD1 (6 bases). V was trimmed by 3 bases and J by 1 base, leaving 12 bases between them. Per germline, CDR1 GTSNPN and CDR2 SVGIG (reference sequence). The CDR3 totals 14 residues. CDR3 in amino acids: CAWSTGQFNYGYTF. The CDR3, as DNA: TGTGCCTGGAGCACTGGACAGTTTAACTATGGCTACACCTTC. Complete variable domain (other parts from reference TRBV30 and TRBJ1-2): SQTIHQWPATLVQPVGSPLSLECTVEGTSNPNLYWYRQAAGRGLQLLFYSVGIGQISSEVPQNLSASRPQDRQFILSSKKLLLSDSGFYLCAWSTGQFNYGYTFGSGTRLTVV.

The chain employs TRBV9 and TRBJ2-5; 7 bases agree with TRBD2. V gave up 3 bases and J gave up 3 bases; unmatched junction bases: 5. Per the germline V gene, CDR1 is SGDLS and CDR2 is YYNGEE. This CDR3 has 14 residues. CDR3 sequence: CASSDGGNKETQYF. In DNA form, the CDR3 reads TGTGCCAGCAGCGACGGGGGGAATAAAGAGACCCAGTACTTC.

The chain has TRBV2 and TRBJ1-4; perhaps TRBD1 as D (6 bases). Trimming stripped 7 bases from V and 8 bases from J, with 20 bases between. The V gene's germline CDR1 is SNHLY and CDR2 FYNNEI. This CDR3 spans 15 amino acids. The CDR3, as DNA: TGTGCCAGCACCCCGACGGGGGGCTCATACGAAAAACTGTTTTTT. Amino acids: CASTPTGGSYEKLFF.

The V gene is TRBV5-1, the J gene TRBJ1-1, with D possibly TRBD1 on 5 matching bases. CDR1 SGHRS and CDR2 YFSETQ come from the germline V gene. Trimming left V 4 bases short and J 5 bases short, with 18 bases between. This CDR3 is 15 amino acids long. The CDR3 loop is CASSPLGTLETEAFF. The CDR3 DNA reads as TGCGCCAGCAGCCCTCTCGGGACTTTGGAGACTGAAGCTTTCTTT.

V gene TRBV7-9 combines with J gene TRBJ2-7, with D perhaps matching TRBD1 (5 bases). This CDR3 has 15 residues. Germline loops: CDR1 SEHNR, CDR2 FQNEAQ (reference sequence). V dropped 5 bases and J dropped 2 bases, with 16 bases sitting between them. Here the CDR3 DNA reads TGTGCCAGCAGCCACATCTCGACAGTTGCCTACGAGCAGTACTTC. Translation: CASSHISTVAYEQYF.

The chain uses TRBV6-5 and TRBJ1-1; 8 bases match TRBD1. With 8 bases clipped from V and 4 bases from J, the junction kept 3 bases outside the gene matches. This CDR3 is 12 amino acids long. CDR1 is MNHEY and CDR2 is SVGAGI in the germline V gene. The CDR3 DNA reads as TGTGCCAGCCCTACAGGGGGCACTGAAGCTTTCTTT. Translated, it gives CASPTGGTEAFF.

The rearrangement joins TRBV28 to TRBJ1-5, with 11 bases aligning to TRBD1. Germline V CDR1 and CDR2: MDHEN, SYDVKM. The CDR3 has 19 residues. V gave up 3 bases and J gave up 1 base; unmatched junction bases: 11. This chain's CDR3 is CASSFYPGQGGKSNQPQHF. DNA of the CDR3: TGTGCCAGCAGTTTTTATCCGGGACAGGGGGGCAAAAGCAATCAGCCCCAGCATTTT.

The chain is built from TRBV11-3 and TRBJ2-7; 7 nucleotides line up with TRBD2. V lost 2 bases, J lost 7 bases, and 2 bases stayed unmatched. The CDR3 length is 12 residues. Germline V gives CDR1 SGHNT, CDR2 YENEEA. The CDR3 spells CASSLRGEEQYF. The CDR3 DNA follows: TGTGCCAGCAGCTTACGGGGGGAGGAGCAGTACTTC.

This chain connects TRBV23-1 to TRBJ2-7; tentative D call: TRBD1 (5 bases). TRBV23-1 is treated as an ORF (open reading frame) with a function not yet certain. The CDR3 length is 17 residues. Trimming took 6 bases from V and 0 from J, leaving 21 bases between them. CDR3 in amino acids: CASRFTGLRTISYEQYF. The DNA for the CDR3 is TGCGCCAGCAGGTTTACAGGTCTCCGGACCATCTCCTACGAGCAGTACTTC.

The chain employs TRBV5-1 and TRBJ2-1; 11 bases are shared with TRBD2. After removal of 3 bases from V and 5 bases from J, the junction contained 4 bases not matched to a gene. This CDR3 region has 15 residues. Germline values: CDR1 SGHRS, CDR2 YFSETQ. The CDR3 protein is CASSSGTSGNNEQFF. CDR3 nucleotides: TGCGCCAGCAGCTCCGGGACTAGCGGCAACAATGAGCAGTTCTTC.

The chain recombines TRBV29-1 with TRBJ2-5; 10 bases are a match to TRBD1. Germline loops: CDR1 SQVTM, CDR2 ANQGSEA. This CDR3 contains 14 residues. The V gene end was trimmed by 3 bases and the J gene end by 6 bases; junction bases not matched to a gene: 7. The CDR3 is CSVDRDRGGKTQYF. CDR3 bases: TGCAGCGTTGACCGGGACAGGGGCGGGAAGACCCAGTACTTC.

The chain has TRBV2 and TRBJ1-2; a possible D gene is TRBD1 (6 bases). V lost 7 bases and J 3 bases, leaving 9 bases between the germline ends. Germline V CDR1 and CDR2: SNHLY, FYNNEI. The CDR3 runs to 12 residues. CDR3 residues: CASKDRYYGYTF. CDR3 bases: TGTGCCAGCAAGGACAGATACTATGGCTACACCTTC.

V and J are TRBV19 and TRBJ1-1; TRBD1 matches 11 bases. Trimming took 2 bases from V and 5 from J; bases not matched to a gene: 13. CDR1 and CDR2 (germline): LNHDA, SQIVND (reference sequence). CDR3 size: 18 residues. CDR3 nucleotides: TGTGCCAGTAGTATATTTCCGGGACAGGGGGTTCGAAGTACTGAAGCTTTCTTT. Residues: CASSIFPGQGVRSTEAFF.

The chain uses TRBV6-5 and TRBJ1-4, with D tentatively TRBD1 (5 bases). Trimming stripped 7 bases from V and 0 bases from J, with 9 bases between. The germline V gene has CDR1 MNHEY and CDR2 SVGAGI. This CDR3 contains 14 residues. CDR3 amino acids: CASIAGATNEKLFF. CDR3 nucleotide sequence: TGTGCCAGCATTGCGGGGGCAACTAATGAAAAACTGTTTTTT.

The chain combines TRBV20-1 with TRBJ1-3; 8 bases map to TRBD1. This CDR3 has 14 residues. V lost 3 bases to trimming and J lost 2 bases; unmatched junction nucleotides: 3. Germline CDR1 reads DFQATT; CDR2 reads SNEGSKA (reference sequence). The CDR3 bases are TGCAGTGCTAGTCCAGGGGGCCCTGGAAACACCATATATTTT. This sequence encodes CSASPGGPGNTIYF.

In nucleotides, the CDR3 is TGTGCCAGCAGCTTAAATAATGTTGGGACTAGCGGGGGCACGCAGTATTTT. This encodes CASSLNNVGTSGGTQYF. This sequence joins TRBV5-4 and TRBJ2-3; 14 bases agree with TRBD2. The V segment lost 2 bases and the J segment 9 bases; nucleotides outside the gene matches: 11. The CDR3 covers 17 residues. Per germline, CDR1 SGHNT and CDR2 YYREEE (reference sequence).

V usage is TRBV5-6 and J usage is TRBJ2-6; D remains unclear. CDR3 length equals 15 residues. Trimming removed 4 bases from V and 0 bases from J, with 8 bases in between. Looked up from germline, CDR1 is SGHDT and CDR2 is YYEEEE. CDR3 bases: TGTGCCAGCAGCAGCTGGAGCTCTGGGGCCAACGTCCTGACTTTC. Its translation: CASSSWSSGANVLTF.

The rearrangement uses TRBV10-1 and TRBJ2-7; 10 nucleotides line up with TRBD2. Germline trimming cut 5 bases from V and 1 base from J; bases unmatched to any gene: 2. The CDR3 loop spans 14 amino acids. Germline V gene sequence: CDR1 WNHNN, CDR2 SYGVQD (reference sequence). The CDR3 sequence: CASSSSGGSYEQYF. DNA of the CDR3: TGCGCCAGCAGTTCTAGCGGGGGTTCCTACGAGCAGTACTTC.

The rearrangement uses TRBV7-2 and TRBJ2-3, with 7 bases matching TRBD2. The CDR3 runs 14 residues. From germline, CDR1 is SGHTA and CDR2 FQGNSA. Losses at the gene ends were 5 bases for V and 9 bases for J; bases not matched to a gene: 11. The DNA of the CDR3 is TGTGCCAGCAGCCCCAGCGGGGCCCTAGGGACGCAGTATTTT. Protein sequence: CASSPSGALGTQYF.

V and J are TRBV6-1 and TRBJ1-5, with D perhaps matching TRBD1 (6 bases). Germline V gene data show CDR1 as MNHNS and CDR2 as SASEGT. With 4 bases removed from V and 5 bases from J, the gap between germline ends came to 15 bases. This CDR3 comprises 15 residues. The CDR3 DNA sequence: TGTGCCAGCAGTGTGGGGGCCCTAGGGTATCAGCCCCAGCATTTT. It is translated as CASSVGALGYQPQHF.